This TCR beta chain comes out of a study of shared clonotypes between healthy human individuals. Study-level background: The study used three CD4 naive, three CD4 memory, two CD8 naive and one CD8 memory plate per donor. Study-wide results and limits: When naive CD4 clonotypes were compared across a few donors, approximately 4.9% were shared. A generally larger estimated richness was seen in naive subsets than in memory subsets.

The authors loaded roughly 200 ng DNA, tens of thousands of T cell genomes, into sorted-subset replicate PCRs. Profiling relied on immunoSEQ multiplex PCR, and the TCRdb table lists in-frame clones only, not all of them. Seen here are about 680,000 clones, under 95% observed once, and the top ten hold 24%. V was pared by 4 bases and J by 1 base, with 7 bases of the junction left unmatched. The CDR3 runs to 15 residues. Germline CDR1 reads SEHNR; CDR2 reads FQNEAQ (reference sequence). Naive CD8 isolation took CD45RO-negative cells positively selected for CCR7 and excluded terminally differentiated effector memory CD45RA+ cells. Comment on this clone: Its antigen is not identified.

This chain uses TRBV7-9 with TRBJ2-7; 7 bases agree with TRBD1. This TCR was sampled from a man in his thirties or forties in good health. The material sequenced was naive CD8+ T cells sorted from blood. The CDR3 is CASSSTMTGSYEQYF. As DNA, the CDR3 is TGTGCCAGCAGCTCGACGATGACAGGGTCCTACGAGCAGTACTTC.